This section outlines one T cell receptor beta chain sequence together with its context. Its antigen is unknown. This record comes from a study of cytomegalovirus exposure and HLA in healthy donors. Study-wide background: According to later analysis, the same platform produced the 90 to 150 validation and approximately 630 first-cohort repertoires. Study results and caveats: Both high specificity and high sensitivity reportedly marked the classifier's diagnosis of cytomegalovirus status. TCR clusters originating in the first cohort tended to co-occur in the 120 validation repertoires, according to a later analysis. The study flagged some 170 TCR beta chains as cytomegalovirus-associated.

Clones were sequenced by immunoSEQ multiplex PCR, and TCRdb holds only the in-frame ones, with some missing. This table has roughly 60,000 clones, approximately 95% appearing once. This CDR3 spans 13 amino acids. V lost 7 bases, J lost 4 bases, and 13 bases lay in between. Germline assignment: CDR1 LNHDA and CDR2 SQIVND (reference sequence). V usage is TRBV19 and J usage is TRBJ1-2, with a possible D match to TRBD1 (5 bases). Sequencing was performed on PBMCs. This TCR came from a woman aged 18-29 years in good health and CMV-seropositive. CDR3 sequence reads: CASTGGASYGYTF. The CDR3 DNA reads as TGTGCCAGTACCGGTGGGGCAAGCTATGGCTACACCTTC.